Listed here are 4 T cell receptor beta chains from one sample, sequenced in a study of blood T cell repertoires in COVID-19 (dated by TCRdb to 2018 to 2021). The library was prepared using the immunoSEQ multiplex PCR assay. In its TCRdb copy, this immuneACCESS table keeps in-frame sequences only and misses some clones. Where compared with another copy, unresolved V genes explain less than half of these, and the others have no known cause. The sample table holds tens of thousands of clones, of which roughly 89% were seen once. The top ten clones comprise 27% of the sample. Sequenced: peripheral blood. These receptors all stem from a human donor in a cohort sampled during active COVID-19.

The chain is built from TRBV6-5 and TRBJ1-1, with TRBD1 as a possible D gene (6 bases). Trimming took off 10 bases at V and 4 bases at J, with 16 bases between the two ends. This CDR3 has 13 residues. Germline CDR1 is MNHEY and CDR2 is SVGAGI. CDR3 sequence: CAIEQGPGTEAFF. The CDR3 DNA is TGTGCCATCGAACAGGGTCCGGGCACTGAAGCTTTCTTT.

The chain carries TRBV29-1 and TRBJ2-3; perhaps TRBD2 as D (6 bases). This CDR3 comprises 13 residues. Trimming pared 5 bases from V and 7 bases from J, leaving 16 bases between. Germline values: CDR1 SQVTM, CDR2 ANQGSEA. This chain's CDR3 is CSVLSGGDNTQYF. The CDR3 DNA sequence: TGCAGCGTTCTGAGTGGAGGGGATAATACGCAGTATTTT.

The chain employs TRBV7-6 and TRBJ2-2; 11 nucleotides match TRBD1. Losses at the gene ends were 5 bases for V and 1 base for J; bases not matched to a gene: 6. The germline gives CDR1 SGHVS, CDR2 FNYEAQ. The CDR3 length is 17 residues. The CDR3 DNA sequence: TGTGCCAGCAGCCCCCGGACAGGGGGCTTGAACACCGGGGAGCTGTTTTTT. Encoded protein: CASSPRTGGLNTGELFF.

The V and J genes are TRBV16 and TRBJ1-1; TRBD1 agrees at 7 bases. The CDR3 covers 15 residues. The trim removed 2 bases at V and 8 bases at J, leaving 11 bases unmatched. Per the germline V gene, CDR1 is KGHSY and CDR2 is FQNENV. The CDR3 DNA reads TGTGCCAGCAGCCAAATCGCGAGGGGGCTCGGGGAAGCTTTCTTT. This encodes CASSQIARGLGEAFF.